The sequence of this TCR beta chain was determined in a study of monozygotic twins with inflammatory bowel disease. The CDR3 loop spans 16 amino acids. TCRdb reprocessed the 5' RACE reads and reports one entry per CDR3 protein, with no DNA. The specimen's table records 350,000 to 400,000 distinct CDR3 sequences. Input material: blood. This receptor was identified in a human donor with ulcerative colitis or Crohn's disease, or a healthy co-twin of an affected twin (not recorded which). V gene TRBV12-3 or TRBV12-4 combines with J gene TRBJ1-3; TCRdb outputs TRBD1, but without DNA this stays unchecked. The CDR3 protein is CASSLDPYTSGNTIYF.